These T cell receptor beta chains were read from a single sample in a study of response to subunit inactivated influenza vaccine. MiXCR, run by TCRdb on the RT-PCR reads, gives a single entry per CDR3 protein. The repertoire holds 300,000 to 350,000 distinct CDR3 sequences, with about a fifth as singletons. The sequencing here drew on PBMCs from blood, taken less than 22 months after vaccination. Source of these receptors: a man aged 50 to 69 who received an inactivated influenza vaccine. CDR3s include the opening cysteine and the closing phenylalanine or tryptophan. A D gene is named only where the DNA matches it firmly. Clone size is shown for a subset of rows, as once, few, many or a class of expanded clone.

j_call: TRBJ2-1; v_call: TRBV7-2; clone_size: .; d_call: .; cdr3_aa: CASSQTDRSRQFF; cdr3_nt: TGTGCCAGCAGCCAAACCGACAGGAGTAGGCAGTTCTTC
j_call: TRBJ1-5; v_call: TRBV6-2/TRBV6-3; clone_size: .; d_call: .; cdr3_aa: CASNSGQTNQPQHF; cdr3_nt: TGTGCCAGCAACTCAGGACAGACCAATCAGCCCCAGCATTTT
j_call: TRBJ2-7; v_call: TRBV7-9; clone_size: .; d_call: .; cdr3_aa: CASMKFGEYEQYF; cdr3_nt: TGTGCCAGCATGAAATTCGGGGAGTACGAGCAGTACTTC
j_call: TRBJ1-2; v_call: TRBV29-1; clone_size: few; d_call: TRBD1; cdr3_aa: CSVERQGAVYGYTF; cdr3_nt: TGCAGCGTTGAACGGCAGGGGGCAGTCTATGGCTACACCTTC
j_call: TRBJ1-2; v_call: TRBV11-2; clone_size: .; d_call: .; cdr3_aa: CASSLDLSSVLRYGYTF; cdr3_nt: TGTGCCAGCAGCTTAGATCTATCGTCAGTACTCCGCTATGGCTACACCTTC
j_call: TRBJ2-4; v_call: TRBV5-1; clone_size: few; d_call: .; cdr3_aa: CASSPQAKNIQYF; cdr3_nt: TGCGCCAGCAGCCCCCAGGCCAAAAACATTCAGTACTTC
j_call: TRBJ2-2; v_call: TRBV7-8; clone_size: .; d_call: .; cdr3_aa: CASSLAVNTGELFF; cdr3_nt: TGTGCCAGCAGCTTAGCAGTAAACACCGGGGAGCTGTTTTTT
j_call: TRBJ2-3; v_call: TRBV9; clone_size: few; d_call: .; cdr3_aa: CASSVVGGLGDTQYF; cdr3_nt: TGTGCCAGCAGCGTAGTGGGGGGCCTTGGCGATACGCAGTATTTT
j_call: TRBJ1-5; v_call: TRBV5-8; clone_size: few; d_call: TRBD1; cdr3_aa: CASSLGTGDQPQHF; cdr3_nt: TGTGCCAGCAGCTTGGGCACAGGGGATCAGCCCCAGCATTTT
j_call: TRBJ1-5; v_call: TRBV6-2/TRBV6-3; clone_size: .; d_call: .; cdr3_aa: CASRPVSRGSRGNQPQHF; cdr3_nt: TGTGCCAGCAGGCCAGTAAGTAGGGGAAGTAGGGGCAATCAGCCCCAGCATTTT
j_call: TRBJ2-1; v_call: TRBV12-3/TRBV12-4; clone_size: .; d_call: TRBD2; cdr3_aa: CASRPGLAGKYNEQFF; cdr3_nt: TGTGCCAGCAGGCCCGGACTAGCGGGGAAATACAATGAGCAGTTCTTC
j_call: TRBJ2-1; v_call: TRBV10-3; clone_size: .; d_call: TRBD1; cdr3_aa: CAISAWLDREYNEQFF; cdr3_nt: TGTGCCATCAGTGCATGGCTGGACAGGGAGTACAATGAGCAGTTCTTC
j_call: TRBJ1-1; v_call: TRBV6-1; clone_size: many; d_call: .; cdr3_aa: CASSPGRSNTEAFF; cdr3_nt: TGTGCCAGCAGCCCCGGCAGGTCAAACACTGAAGCTTTCTTT
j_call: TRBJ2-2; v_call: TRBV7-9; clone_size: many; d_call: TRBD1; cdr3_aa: CASSLGQGENTGELFF; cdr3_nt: TGTGCCAGCAGCTTGGGACAGGGCGAAAACACCGGGGAGCTGTTTTTT
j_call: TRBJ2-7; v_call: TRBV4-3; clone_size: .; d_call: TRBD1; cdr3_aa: CASSHSDRGNYEQYF; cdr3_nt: TGCGCCAGCAGCCATTCGGACAGGGGTAACTACGAGCAGTACTTC
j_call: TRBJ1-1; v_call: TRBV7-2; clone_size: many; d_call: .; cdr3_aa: CASSPLPATEAFF; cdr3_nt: TGTGCCAGCAGCCCCTTACCCGCCACTGAAGCTTTCTTT
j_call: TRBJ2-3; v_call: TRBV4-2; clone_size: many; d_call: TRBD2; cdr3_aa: CASSQGASGGSSDTQYF; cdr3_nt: TGTGCCAGCAGCCAAGGGGCCAGCGGGGGGAGTTCAGATACGCAGTATTTT
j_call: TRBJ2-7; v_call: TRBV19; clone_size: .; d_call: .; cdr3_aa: CASSISARGYEQYF; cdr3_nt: TGTGCCAGTAGTATATCGGCTAGGGGCTACGAGCAGTACTTC
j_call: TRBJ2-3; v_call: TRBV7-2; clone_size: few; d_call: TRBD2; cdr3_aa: CASSRGTSGTVDTQYF; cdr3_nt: TGTGCCAGCAGCCGAGGGACTAGCGGGACAGTAGATACGCAGTATTTT